These T cell receptor beta chains were read from a single sample in a study of glioma-infiltrating T cells after dendritic cell vaccination. Produced via immunoSEQ multiplex PCR; TCRdb's table is partial and in-frame only. This table holds roughly 100,000 clones, roughly four fifths found once. Sequencing used blood, obtained before dendritic cell vaccination. The receptors derive from a human donor with glioblastoma. The CDR3 runs from the conserved cysteine through the conserved F or W. The D gene is left open where the match is weak.

TRBV5-1,TRBD2,TRBJ2-7,CASSFAGAYEQYF,TGCGCCAGCAGCTTCGCGGGGGCCTACGAGCAGTACTTC
TRBV5-1,TRBD2,TRBJ2-7,CASSLVSGGTEQYF,TGCGCCAGCAGCTTGGTTAGCGGGGGCACGGAGCAGTACTTC
TRBV19,NA,TRBJ2-6,CASSIGGGSSGANVLTF,TGTGCCAGTAGTATAGGAGGCGGCAGCTCTGGGGCCAACGTCCTGACTTTC
TRBV11-3,NA,TRBJ2-1,CASSLNPGEEGEQFF,TGTGCCAGCAGCTTAAATCCAGGGGAAGAGGGTGAGCAGTTCTTC
TRBV4-1,TRBD1,TRBJ2-3,CASSQTDRGTDTQYF,TGCGCCAGCAGCCAGACGGACAGGGGGACAGATACGCAGTATTTT
TRBV19,TRBD1,TRBJ1-2,CASGGQGNFYGYGYTF,TGTGCCAGTGGAGGACAGGGTAATTTCTATGGCTATGGCTACACCTTC
TRBV5-4,TRBD2,TRBJ2-7,CASRGTSSYEQYF,TGTGCCAGCAGGGGGACTAGCTCCTACGAGCAGTACTTC
TRBV11-2,TRBD1,TRBJ2-2,CASSLDRTTGELFF,TGTGCCAGCAGCCTGGACAGGACCACCGGGGAGCTGTTTTTT
TRBV11-3,NA,TRBJ1-6,CASSNREGTYNSPLHF,TGTGCCAGCAGCAACAGGGAGGGTACCTATAATTCCCCCCTCCACTTT
TRBV27,TRBD2,TRBJ2-7,CASSSSGGLYSYEQYF,TGTGCCAGCAGTTCATCGGGGGGGCTTTACTCCTACGAGCAGTACTTC
TRBV6-6,NA,TRBJ2-2,CASSYWAGANTGELFF,TGTGCCAGCAGTTACTGGGCAGGGGCGAACACCGGGGAGCTGTTTTTT